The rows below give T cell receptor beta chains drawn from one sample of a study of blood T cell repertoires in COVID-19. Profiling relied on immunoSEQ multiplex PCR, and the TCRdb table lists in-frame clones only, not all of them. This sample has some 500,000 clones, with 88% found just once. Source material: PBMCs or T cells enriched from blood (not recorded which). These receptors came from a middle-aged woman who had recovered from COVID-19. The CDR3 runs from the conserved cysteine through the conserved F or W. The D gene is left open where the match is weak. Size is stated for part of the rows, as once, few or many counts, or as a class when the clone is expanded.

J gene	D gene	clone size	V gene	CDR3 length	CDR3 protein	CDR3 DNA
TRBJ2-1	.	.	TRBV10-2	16	CASSKDLADSYNEQFF	TGCGCCAGCAGTAAGGATTTAGCCGATTCCTACAATGAGCAGTTCTTC
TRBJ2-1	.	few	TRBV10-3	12	CAITSSYNEQFF	TGTGCCATCACTAGTTCCTACAATGAGCAGTTCTTC
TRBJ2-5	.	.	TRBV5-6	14	CASSFSGMEETQYF	TGTGCCAGCAGCTTTTCCGGGATGGAGGAGACCCAGTACTTC
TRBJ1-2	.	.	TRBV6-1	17	CASSEAIGRINGVGYTF	TGTGCCAGCAGTGAAGCGATAGGGAGGATTAACGGTGTGGGCTACACCTTC
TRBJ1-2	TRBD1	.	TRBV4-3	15	CASSHSDRGPAGYTF	TGCGCCAGCAGCCACTCGGACAGGGGGCCGGCTGGCTACACCTTC
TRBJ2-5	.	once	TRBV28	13	CASSLDRQETQYF	TGTGCCAGCAGTTTAGACAGACAAGAGACCCAGTACTTC
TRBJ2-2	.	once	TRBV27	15	CASSLSRSVAGELFF	TGTGCCAGCAGTTTATCTCGGTCCGTCGCCGGGGAGCTGTTTTTT
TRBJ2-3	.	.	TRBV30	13	CAWSRDIKDTQYF	TGTGCCTGGTCCCGGGACATAAAGGATACGCAGTATTTT
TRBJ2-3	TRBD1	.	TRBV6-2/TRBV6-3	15	CASSTGQGNTDTQYF	TGTGCCAGCAGTACTGGACAGGGGAACACAGATACGCAGTATTTT
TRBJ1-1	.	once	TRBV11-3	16	CASSETGSRSNTEAFF	TGTGCCAGCAGTGAAACAGGTTCCCGAAGCAACACTGAAGCTTTCTTT
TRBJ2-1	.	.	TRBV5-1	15	CASSLAFEGYNEQFF	TGCGCCAGCAGCTTGGCTTTCGAGGGCTACAATGAGCAGTTCTTC
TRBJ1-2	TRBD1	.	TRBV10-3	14	CASRGGLHQGGYTF	TGTGCCTCCAGAGGGGGCCTCCACCAGGGTGGCTACACCTTC
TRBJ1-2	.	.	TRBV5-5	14	CASSYGRGNYGYTF	TGTGCCAGCAGCTATGGCCGGGGAAACTATGGCTACACCTTC
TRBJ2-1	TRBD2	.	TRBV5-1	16	CASSLEASGSWNEQFF	TGCGCCAGCAGCTTGGAGGCTAGCGGGAGTTGGAATGAGCAGTTCTTC
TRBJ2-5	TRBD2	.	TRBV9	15	CASSFSGTRQETQYF	TGTGCCAGCTCCTTCTCAGGGACTAGGCAAGAGACCCAGTACTTC
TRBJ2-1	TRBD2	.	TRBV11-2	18	CASSLRSSGSFSYNEQFF	TGTGCCAGCAGCTTACGGTCTAGCGGGAGTTTTTCCTACAATGAGCAGTTCTTC
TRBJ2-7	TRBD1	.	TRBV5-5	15	CASSLAIGGLYEQYF	TGTGCCAGCAGCTTAGCGATAGGGGGCTTATACGAGCAGTACTTC
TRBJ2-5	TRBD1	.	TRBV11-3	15	CASSLSRGLQETQYF	TGTGCCAGCAGCTTATCCAGGGGGCTTCAAGAGACCCAGTACTTC
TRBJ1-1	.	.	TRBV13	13	CASSEGVGTEAFF	TGTGCCAGCTCAGAAGGGGTGGGAACTGAAGCTTTCTTT
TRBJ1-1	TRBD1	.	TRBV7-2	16	CASSLAGTGLNTEAFF	TGTGCCAGCAGCTTAGCGGGGACAGGACTAAACACTGAAGCTTTCTTT
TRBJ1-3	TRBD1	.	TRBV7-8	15	CASSHGDRAGNTIYF	TGTGCCAGCAGCCATGGGGACAGGGCTGGAAACACCATATATTTT
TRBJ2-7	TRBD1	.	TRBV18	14	CASSPGQGTYEQYF	TGTGCCAGCTCACCGGGACAGGGCACCTACGAGCAGTACTTC
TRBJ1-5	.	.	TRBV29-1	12	CSVGGGNQPQHF	TGCAGCGTTGGAGGAGGAAATCAGCCCCAGCATTTT
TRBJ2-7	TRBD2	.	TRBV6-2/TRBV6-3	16	CASSYYGTSGTYEQYF	TGTGCCAGCAGTTATTATGGGACTAGCGGGACCTACGAGCAGTACTTC
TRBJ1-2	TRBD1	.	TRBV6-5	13	CASSPGGFYGYTF	TGTGCCAGCAGCCCAGGGGGCTTTTATGGCTACACCTTC
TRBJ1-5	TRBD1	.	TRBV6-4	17	CASSPHRDRGRNQPQHF	TGTGCCAGCAGTCCTCACCGGGACAGGGGAAGAAATCAGCCCCAGCATTTT
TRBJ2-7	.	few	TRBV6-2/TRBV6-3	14	CASSYGQNSYEQYF	TGTGCCAGCAGTTACGGACAAAACTCCTACGAGCAGTACTTC
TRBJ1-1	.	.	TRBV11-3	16	CASSLPLRGGNTEAFF	TGTGCCAGCAGCTTACCTCTCCGGGGGGGCAACACTGAAGCTTTCTTT
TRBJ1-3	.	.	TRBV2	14	CASTPASSGNTIYF	TGTGCCAGCACCCCTGCGTCCTCTGGAAACACCATATATTTT
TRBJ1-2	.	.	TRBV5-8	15	CASSLVGVTNYGYTF	TGTGCCAGCAGCTTGGTCGGAGTCACTAACTATGGCTACACCTTC
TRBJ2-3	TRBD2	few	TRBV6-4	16	CASSIGGGLGTDTQYF	TGTGCCAGCAGCATCGGGGGGGGCTTGGGCACAGATACGCAGTATTTT
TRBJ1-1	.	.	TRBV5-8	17	CASSLEGSTGRGTEAFF	TGTGCCAGCAGCTTGGAGGGATCAACAGGGCGGGGGACTGAAGCTTTCTTT
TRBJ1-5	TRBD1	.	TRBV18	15	CASSPPGQPSRPQHF	TGTGCCAGCTCACCGCCGGGACAGCCAAGTAGGCCCCAGCATTTT
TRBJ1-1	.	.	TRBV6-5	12	CASSSQGRQAFF	TGTGCCAGCAGCTCGCAGGGGCGACAAGCTTTCTTT
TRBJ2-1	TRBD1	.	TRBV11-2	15	CASSPGTGVYNEQFF	TGTGCCAGCAGCCCCGGGACAGGGGTGTACAATGAGCAGTTCTTC
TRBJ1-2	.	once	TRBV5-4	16	CASSLGGRTGNYGYTF	TGTGCCAGCAGCTTAGGGGGTAGAACAGGGAACTATGGCTACACCTTC
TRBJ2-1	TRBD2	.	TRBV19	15	CASSIRLASYNEQFF	TGTGCCAGTAGTATAAGACTAGCGTCCTACAATGAGCAGTTCTTC
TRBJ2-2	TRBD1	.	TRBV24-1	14	CASRGTGNTGELFF	TGTGCCTCCAGGGGGACAGGGAACACCGGGGAGCTGTTTTTT
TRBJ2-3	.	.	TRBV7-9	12	CAIPGRTDTQYF	TGTGCCATCCCGGGTCGCACAGATACGCAGTATTTT